This T cell receptor beta chain was retrieved from a study of response to subunit inactivated influenza vaccine. This clonotype was picked up a small number of times. No antigen is known for it. The V gene end was trimmed by 0 bases and the J gene end by 6 bases; junction bases not matched to a gene: 7. CDR3 length: 16 amino acids. In TCRdb, the RT-PCR reads were re-called with MiXCR into one record per CDR3 protein. This sample yields 500,000 to 750,000 distinct CDR3 sequences, of which 14% are seen a single time; 11% belongs to the top ten. Broader study findings: Authors proposed each seasonal influenza vaccination draws in few new T cells.

This sample comprised PBMCs from blood, obtained 12 days after vaccination. This clonotype was obtained from a man aged 50-59 years who received an inactivated influenza vaccine. This chain uses TRBV12-3 or TRBV12-4 with TRBJ2-4, with 8 bases lining up with TRBD2. CDR3: CASSLAEGLAVNIQYF. The CDR3, as DNA: TGTGCCAGCAGTTTAGCGGAAGGACTAGCTGTAAACATTCAGTACTTC.